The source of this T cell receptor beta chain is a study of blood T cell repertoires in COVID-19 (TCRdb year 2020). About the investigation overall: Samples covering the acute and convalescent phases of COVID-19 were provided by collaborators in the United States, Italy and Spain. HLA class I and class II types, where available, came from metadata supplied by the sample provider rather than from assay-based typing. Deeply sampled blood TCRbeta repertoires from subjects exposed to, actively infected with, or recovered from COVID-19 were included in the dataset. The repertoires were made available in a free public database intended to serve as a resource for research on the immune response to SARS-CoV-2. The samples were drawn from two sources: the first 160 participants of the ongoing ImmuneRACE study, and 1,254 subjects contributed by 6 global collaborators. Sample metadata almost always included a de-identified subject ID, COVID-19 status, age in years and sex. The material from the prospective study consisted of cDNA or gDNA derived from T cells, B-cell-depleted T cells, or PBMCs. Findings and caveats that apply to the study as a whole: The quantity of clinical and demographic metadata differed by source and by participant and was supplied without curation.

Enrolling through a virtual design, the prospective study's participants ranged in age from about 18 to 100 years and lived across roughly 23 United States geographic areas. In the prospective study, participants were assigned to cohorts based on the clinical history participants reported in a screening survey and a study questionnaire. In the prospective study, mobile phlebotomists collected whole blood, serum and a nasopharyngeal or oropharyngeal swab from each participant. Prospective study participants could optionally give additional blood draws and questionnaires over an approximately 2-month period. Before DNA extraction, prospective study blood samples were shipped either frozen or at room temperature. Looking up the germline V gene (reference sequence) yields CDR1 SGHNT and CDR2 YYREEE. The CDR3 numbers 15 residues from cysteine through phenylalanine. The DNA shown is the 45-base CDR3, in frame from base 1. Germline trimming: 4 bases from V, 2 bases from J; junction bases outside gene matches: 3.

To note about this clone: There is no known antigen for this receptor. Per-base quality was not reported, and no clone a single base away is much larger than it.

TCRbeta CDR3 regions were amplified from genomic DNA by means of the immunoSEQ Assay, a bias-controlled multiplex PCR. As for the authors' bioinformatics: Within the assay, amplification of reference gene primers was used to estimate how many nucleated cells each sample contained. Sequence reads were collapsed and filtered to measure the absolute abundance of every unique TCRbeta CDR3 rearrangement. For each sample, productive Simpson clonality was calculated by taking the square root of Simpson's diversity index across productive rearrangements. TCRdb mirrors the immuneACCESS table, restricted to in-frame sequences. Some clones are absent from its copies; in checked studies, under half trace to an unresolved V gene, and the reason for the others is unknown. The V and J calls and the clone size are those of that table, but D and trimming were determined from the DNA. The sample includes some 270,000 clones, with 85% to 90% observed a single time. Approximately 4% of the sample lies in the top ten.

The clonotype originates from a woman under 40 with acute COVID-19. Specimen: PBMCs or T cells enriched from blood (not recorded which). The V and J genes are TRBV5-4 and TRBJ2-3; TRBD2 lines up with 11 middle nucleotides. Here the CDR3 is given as CASSLLAGDTDTQYF. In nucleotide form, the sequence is TGTGCCAGCAGCCTACTAGCGGGAGACACAGATACGCAGTATTTT. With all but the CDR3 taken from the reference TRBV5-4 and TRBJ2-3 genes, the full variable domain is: ETGVTQSPTHLIKTRGQQVTLRCSSQSGHNTVSWYQQALGQGPQFIFQYYREEENGRGNFPPRFSGLQFPNYSSELNVNALELDDSALYLCASSLLAGDTDTQYFGPGTRLTVL.